Below, 19 T cell receptor beta chains from the same sample are listed, as sequenced in a study of memory CD4+ T cells and cytomegalovirus serostatus. Some clones are missing from TCRdb's copy, which holds only in-frame ones; the method was immunoSEQ multiplex PCR. The data show about 75,000 clones, under 80% seen once. Single viable CD3+CD4+CD8-CD45RO+ cells were sorted as the memory CD4+ T cells. Sequences were obtained from memory CD4+ T cells from blood. The origin of the receptors is an adult in good health and CMV-seropositive.

This sequence joins TRBV18 and TRBJ1-3, with unresolved D. Germline-derived CDR1 and CDR2 are KGHSH and LQKENI. The CDR3 extends over 14 amino acids. Trimming stripped 5 bases from V and 0 bases from J, with 8 bases between. The DNA of the CDR3 is TGTGCCAGCTCAACTTCAAGCTCTGGAAACACCATATATTTT. Its protein product is CASSTSSSGNTIYF.

The chain is built from TRBV20-1 and TRBJ1-2; D gene unclear. The germline CDR1 and CDR2 sequences are DFQATT and SNEGSKA (reference sequence). CDR3 length: 11 amino acids. The V end was cut by 5 bases, the J end by 2 bases, with 6 bases between. The chain's CDR3 is CSAEENYGYTF. The CDR3 DNA is TGCAGTGCTGAAGAGAACTATGGCTACACCTTC.

This chain uses TRBV5-1 with TRBJ2-7, with 7 bases that match TRBD1. CDR3 length: 13 residues. With 3 bases clipped from V and 0 bases from J, the junction kept 0 bases outside the gene matches. The germline gives CDR1 SGHRS, CDR2 YFSETQ. The CDR3 is CASSWDSSYEQYF. The DNA for the CDR3 is TGCGCCAGCAGCTGGGACAGCTCCTACGAGCAGTACTTC.

This chain links TRBV7-9 with TRBJ2-3, with no clear D. The germline CDR1 and CDR2 sequences are SEHNR and FQNEAQ (reference sequence). This CDR3 has 15 amino acids. Trimming removed 5 bases at V and 2 bases at J, with 14 bases between. The CDR3 protein is CASSLWSVDTDTQYF. The CDR3 bases are TGTGCCAGCAGCCTCTGGTCGGTAGACACAGATACGCAGTATTTT.

The gene calls are TRBV7-9 and TRBJ1-2; D is uncertain. Trimming removed 5 bases from V and 5 bases from J, with 15 bases in between. This CDR3 is built from 14 residues. The germline CDR1 and CDR2 sequences are SEHNR and FQNEAQ (reference sequence). This CDR3 reads CASSPPGVWYGYTF. The CDR3 DNA sequence: TGTGCCAGCAGCCCTCCTGGGGTATGGTATGGCTACACCTTC. The complete variable domain, with remaining parts taken from reference TRBV7-9 and TRBJ1-2, reads DTGVSQNPRHKITKRGQNVTFRCDPISEHNRLYWYRQTLGQGPEFLTYFQNEAQLEKSRLLSDRFSAERPKGSFSTLEIQRTEQGDSAMYLCASSPPGVWYGYTFGSGTRLTVV.

The gene calls are TRBV5-1 and TRBJ1-5; 7 nucleotides match TRBD1. The CDR3 is 19 amino acids. J was trimmed by 0 bases and V by 0 bases; bases with no gene match: 12. The germline CDR1 and CDR2 sequences are SGHRS and YFSETQ. CDR3 DNA sequence: TGCGCCAGCAGCTTGGCCTCTACAGGGGTTCAGGATAGCAATCAGCCCCAGCATTTT. It is translated as CASSLASTGVQDSNQPQHF.

The chain combines TRBV2 with TRBJ1-5; 10 nucleotides line up with TRBD1. The CDR3 has 15 residues. The V and J ends lost 3 bases and 10 bases, in that order; junction bases with no gene match: 9. Germline lookup yields CDR1 SNHLY and CDR2 FYNNEI. The CDR3 nucleotides are TGTGCCAGCAGTGATTCGGGACAGGGGTCTTTACCCCAGCATTTT. Translation: CASSDSGQGSLPQHF.

The chain links TRBV12-5 to TRBJ2-5; unclear D gene. Germline CDR1 LGHNT, CDR2 FRNRAP. There are 15 residues in the CDR3. The germline V and J ends were trimmed by 0 bases and 3 bases, with 11 bases remaining between them. This chain's CDR3 is CASGLVYTNKETQYF. The CDR3 DNA sequence: TGTGCTAGTGGTTTGGTCTATACTAACAAAGAGACCCAGTACTTC.

The chain joins TRBV18 to TRBJ1-1; D is uncertain. This CDR3 has 13 amino acids. Deletions cut 3 bases from V and 2 bases from J, with 7 bases between. CDR1 is KGHSH, CDR2 LQKENI, per germline. The CDR3 region is CASSPQANTEAFF. CDR3 DNA: TGTGCCAGCTCACCCCAGGCCAACACTGAAGCTTTCTTT.

This clone was seen a few times. The chain carries TRBV28 and TRBJ1-4; TRBD1 matches 9 bases. Germline CDR1 and CDR2: MDHEN and SYDVKM. Unmatched junction bases numbered 8, after V lost 6 bases and J lost 15 bases. This CDR3 comprises 12 residues. The CDR3 coding sequence is TGTGCCAGCAGCTTGGACAGGGGCTCTATGTTTTTT. It translates to CASSLDRGSMFF.

This chain links TRBV7-8 with TRBJ2-5; D may be TRBD2 (5 bases). The CDR3 runs 15 residues. Germline V gene data show CDR1 as SGHVS and CDR2 as FQNEAQ. Deletions cut 5 bases from V and 1 base from J, with 14 bases between. CDR3 sequence reads: CASSPRYGVQETQYF. The CDR3 bases are TGTGCCAGCAGCCCTCGTTACGGGGTCCAAGAGACCCAGTACTTC.

This chain connects TRBV5-1 to TRBJ1-2; D ambiguous. This CDR3 has 15 residues. Per the germline V gene, CDR1 is SGHRS and CDR2 is YFSETQ. The V end was cut by 1 base, the J end by 0 bases, with 10 bases between. The CDR3 loop reads CASSLSDAANYGYTF. Written as DNA, the CDR3 is TGCGCCAGCAGCTTGTCCGACGCGGCTAACTATGGCTACACCTTC.

The V call is TRBV7-2, the J call TRBJ1-2; D unresolved. V dropped 1 base and J dropped 4 bases, with 16 bases sitting between them. The CDR3 loop spans 16 amino acids. Germline loops: CDR1 SGHTA, CDR2 FQGNSA. The CDR3 loop is CASSLGVFGSGYGYTF. CDR3 DNA sequence: TGTGCCAGCAGCTTAGGTGTTTTTGGATCTGGCTATGGCTACACCTTC.

This clone was counted once. The chain carries TRBV18 and TRBJ2-3, with D possibly TRBD2 on 6 matching bases. The CDR3 contains 17 residues. Looked up from germline, CDR1 is KGHSH and CDR2 is LQKENI. V shed 0 bases and J shed 0 bases, with 13 bases lying between them. CDR3 coding DNA: TGTGCCAGCTCACCACCGGTTAGCGGAGCGAGCACAGATACGCAGTATTTT. This translates into CASSPPVSGASTDTQYF.

Only a few counts were recorded for this clone. The chain joins TRBV19 to TRBJ1-1; 7 bases line up with TRBD1. Germline V CDR1 and CDR2: LNHDA, SQIVND (reference sequence). The CDR3 runs 14 residues. V shed 7 bases, J shed 1 base, and the junction held 6 bases outside the gene matches. CDR3 region: CASTGTARNTEAFF. As DNA, the CDR3 is TGTGCCAGTACCGGGACAGCTAGGAACACTGAAGCTTTCTTT.

V is TRBV5-1 and J is TRBJ2-7, with 8 bases lining up with TRBD2. Germline V gene lookup returns CDR1 SGHRS and CDR2 YFSETQ. The CDR3 loop spans 15 amino acids. Trimming removed 4 bases from V and 7 bases from J; junction bases left unmatched: 13. CDR3 DNA: TGCGCCAGCAGCCCGGGGGGGGCCACCCTACGAGAGCAGTACTTC. Encoded protein: CASSPGGATLREQYF. Full variable domain (remainder filled in from reference TRBV5-1 and TRBJ2-7): KAGVTQTPRYLIKTRGQQVTLSCSPISGHRSVSWYQQTPGQGLQFLFEYFSETQRNKGNFPGRFSGRQFSNSRSEMNVSTLELGDSALYLCASSPGGATLREQYFGPGTRLTVT.

In DNA form, the CDR3 reads TGTGCCAGCAGTTACTCGGGGGGGCAGAATAATTCACCCCTCCACTTT. Amino acids: CASSYSGGQNNSPLHF. The rearrangement uses TRBV6-6 and TRBJ1-6, with a tentative D call TRBD1 (6 bases). The CDR3 spans 16 residues. Trimming left V 0 bases short and J 5 bases short, with 11 bases between. Germline V gene data show CDR1 as MNHNY and CDR2 as SVGAGI (reference sequence).

The chain couples TRBV28 to TRBJ2-7; a weak D match, TRBD1 (5 bases). Germline-derived CDR1 and CDR2 are MDHEN and SYDVKM. The CDR3 consists of 17 residues. The germline V and J ends were trimmed by 5 bases and 0 bases, with 20 bases remaining between them. CDR3 residues: CASSPSGATASSYEQYF. CDR3 sequence (DNA): TGTGCCAGCAGTCCCTCAGGAGCGACAGCGAGCTCCTACGAGCAGTACTTC.

The rearrangement uses TRBV9 and TRBJ1-1, with D possibly TRBD1 on 6 matching bases. Trimming stripped 4 bases from V and 0 bases from J, with 13 bases between. Looked up from germline, CDR1 is SGDLS and CDR2 is YYNGEE. The CDR3 runs to 15 residues. CDR3 in DNA: TGTGCCAGCAGCTCACAGGGAGTCCTGAACACTGAAGCTTTCTTT. Its protein is CASSSQGVLNTEAFF.